This entry features one T cell receptor beta chain sequence. Its matching antigen is unknown. A modified ARM-PCR protocol with three rounds of nested PCR amplified TCRbeta. TCRdb called the multiplex PCR reads again in MiXCR, with one record for every CDR3 protein. In the table there are under 140,000 distinct CDR3 sequences, 75% to 90% of which are singletons. CDR3 length: 12 residues. V was clipped by 6 bases and J by 0 bases, with 3 bases between them. Germline V gene lookup returns CDR1 LNHDA and CDR2 SQIVND (reference sequence). This sample's RNA came from whole unsorted tissue. The data were taken from a study of tumor and adjacent non-tumor tissue in lung cancer. Study as a whole: Aged about 31 to 80 years, patients included 10 men and several women with stage I to III disease. Samples averaged about 4.17 million productive TCRbeta reads each. Findings and caveats of the study: Higher tumor TCR diversity was associated with shorter survival.

The clonotype originates from a man aged 70-80 years with non-small cell lung cancer. The V and J genes are TRBV19 and TRBJ2-1, with no clear D. Sequencing input: lung tumor tissue. CDR3 protein: CASRGSYNEQFF. The DNA for the CDR3 is TGTGCCAGTAGGGGCTCCTACAATGAGCAGTTCTTC.